These 20 T cell receptor beta chains originate from one sample sequenced in a study of early T cells in non-severe SARS-CoV-2 infection. From the 5' RACE reads, TCRdb called clonotypes with MiXCR, one entry per CDR3 protein. Of 70,000 to 95,000 distinct CDR3 sequences listed, more than 13% were seen once; the top ten hold approximately 9.9%. The sample was whole blood. These TCRs come from an adult who was a healthcare worker with PCR-confirmed SARS-CoV-2 infection or an uninfected control (not recorded which).

CDR3 sequence reads: CSVRFTGGNEQFF. The CDR3 DNA follows: TGCAGCGTTAGGTTCACTGGGGGCAATGAGCAGTTCTTC. The chain carries TRBV29-1 and TRBJ2-1; D may be TRBD1 or TRBD2 (5 bases each). CDR1 and CDR2 from the germline V gene are SQVTM and ANQGSEA. The length of the CDR3 is 13 residues. V lost 5 bases and J lost 6, with 14 bases in between.

This sequence joins TRBV7-6 and TRBJ2-3; no clear D. V was trimmed by 4 bases and J by 6 bases, leaving 11 bases between them. CDR3 length: 13 amino acids. The germline V gene encodes CDR1 SGHVS and CDR2 FNYEAQ. Here the CDR3 reads CASSSLPGDTQYF. DNA for the CDR3: TGTGCCAGCAGCTCCCTACCTGGGGATACGCAGTATTTT.

The sample holds a few counts of this clonotype. The V and J genes are TRBV12-3 or TRBV12-4 and TRBJ2-1; TRBD1 is a possible D gene (6 bases). The length of the CDR3 is 15 residues. V dropped 3 bases and J dropped 0 bases, with 9 bases sitting between them. CDR3 in amino acids: CASSFRGSSYNEQFF. DNA for the CDR3: TGTGCCAGCAGTTTCAGGGGTAGCTCCTACAATGAGCAGTTCTTC.

Ten or more counts support this clonotype. The J gene is TRBJ2-5, the V gene TRBV11-3; 7 nucleotides agree with TRBD1. Per the germline V gene, CDR1 is SGHNT and CDR2 is YENEEA. This CDR3 has 16 amino acids. Losses at the gene ends were 6 bases for V and 3 bases for J; bases not matched to a gene: 13. CDR3 bases: TGTGCCAGCAGTAAATCGACAGGGAATAAAGAAGAGACCCAGTACTTC. Residues: CASSKSTGNKEETQYF. Drawing the rest from reference TRBV11-3 and TRBJ2-5, the complete variable domain is EAGVVQSPRYKIIEKKQPVAFWCNPISGHNTLYWYLQNLGQGPELLIRYENEEAVDDSQLPKDRFSAERLKGVDSTLKIQPAELGDSAVYLCASSKSTGNKEETQYFGPGTRLLVL.

This clonotype was observed a handful of times. The chain links TRBV7-2 to TRBJ2-2; TRBD1 aligns across 9 bases. V was clipped by 3 bases and J by 3 bases; unmatched bases: 11. CDR1 is SGHTA and CDR2 is FQGNSA in the germline V gene. CDR3 length: 18 amino acids. CDR3 nucleotides: TGTGCCAGCAGCTTTGCCGGGACAGGGCGGTTAGACACCGGGGAGCTGTTTTTT. This encodes CASSFAGTGRLDTGELFF.

This sequence joins TRBV3-1 and TRBJ1-1; 7 nucleotides align to TRBD1. Germline CDR1 and CDR2: LGHDT and YNNKEL (reference sequence). CDR3 length equals 15 residues. The junction had 4 bases not matched to a gene; V was cut back by 1 base and J by 2 bases. The CDR3 region has the DNA TGTGCCAGCAGCCAAGGGGACAGAGCCAACACTGAAGCTTTCTTT. Translating gives CASSQGDRANTEAFF.

V usage is TRBV7-2 and J usage is TRBJ2-5, with D tentatively TRBD1 (5 bases). The germline V and J ends were trimmed by 0 bases and 1 base, with 12 bases remaining between them. This CDR3 has 16 amino acids. Germline CDR1 and CDR2: SGHTA and FQGNSA. CDR3 region: CASSLAVGQGQETQYF. CDR3 nucleotide sequence: TGTGCCAGCAGCTTAGCGGTAGGGCAGGGCCAAGAGACCCAGTACTTC.

This clonotype has a handful of counts. The chain uses TRBV6-1 and TRBJ2-7; 11 nucleotides align to TRBD1. The germline V gene has CDR1 MNHNS and CDR2 SASEGT. J was trimmed by 5 bases and V by 3 bases; bases with no gene match: 6. The CDR3 totals 15 residues. The CDR3 sequence: CASSEALGQGDEQYF. In DNA form, the CDR3 reads TGTGCCAGCAGTGAGGCTTTGGGACAGGGGGACGAGCAGTACTTC.

The genes are TRBV28 and TRBJ1-2; possibly TRBD1 for D (6 bases). V was clipped by 5 bases and J by 4 bases, with 14 bases between them. This CDR3 comprises 14 residues. Germline CDR1 is MDHEN and CDR2 is SYDVKM. CDR3 DNA sequence: TGTGCCAGCAGTCCAGGGGAAGGGATCTATGGCTACACCTTC. Translated, it gives CASSPGEGIYGYTF.

This clonotype was observed a few times. The chain recombines TRBV6-5 with TRBJ1-2; D is uncertain. Germline V CDR1 and CDR2: MNHEY, SVGAGI. This CDR3 has 13 amino acids. Trimming pared 6 bases from V and 0 bases from J, leaving 8 bases between. The CDR3 DNA follows: TGTGCCAGCAGGGGCACTGCTAACTATGGCTACACCTTC. Protein product: CASRGTANYGYTF.

This chain links TRBV7-8 with TRBJ2-7; weak D call: TRBD2 (6 bases). The CDR3 is 14 residues long. V was cut by 4 bases and J by 0 bases, with 10 bases left in between. CDR1 and CDR2 (germline): SGHVS, FQNEAQ. DNA of the CDR3: TGTGCCAGCAGCTCCACGGGGGACTCCTACGAGCAGTACTTC. As protein: CASSSTGDSYEQYF.

The V gene is TRBV6-2 or TRBV6-3, the J gene TRBJ1-5; the D gene is possibly TRBD1 (5 bases). Trimming stripped 6 bases from V and 2 bases from J, with 14 bases between. This CDR3 comprises 15 residues. Germline assignment: CDR1 MNHEY and CDR2 SVGEGT. This CDR3 is CASRSGPPGNQPQHF. The CDR3 DNA reads as TGTGCCAGCAGATCAGGGCCCCCAGGCAATCAGCCCCAGCATTTT.

This clonotype occurred a few times. The V and J genes are TRBV5-4 and TRBJ1-2; D uncertain. Germline values: CDR1 SGHNT, CDR2 YYREEE (reference sequence). The CDR3 is made up of 13 amino acids. Trimming shortened V by 0 bases and J by 8 bases, and 11 bases separated the two germline ends. The CDR3 coding sequence is TGTGCCAGCAGCTTGGCCGATTTATGGGGCTACACCTTC. The encoded protein is CASSLADLWGYTF. Full variable domain (rest looked up from reference TRBV5-4 and TRBJ1-2): ETGVTQSPTHLIKTRGQQVTLRCSSQSGHNTVSWYQQALGQGPQFIFQYYREEENGRGNFPPRFSGLQFPNYSSELNVNALELDDSALYLCASSLADLWGYTFGSGTRLTVV.

This chain joins TRBV20-1 and TRBJ2-5; D uncertain. CDR3 size: 12 residues. The germline gives CDR1 DFQATT, CDR2 SNEGSKA (reference sequence). The V gene lost 1 base and the J gene lost 5 bases, with 8 bases spanning the gap. In DNA form, the CDR3 reads TGCAGTGCTAGAGGGGTGCGTGAGACCCAGTACTTC. Translating it yields CSARGVRETQYF.

This clonotype was picked up a small number of times. The chain links TRBV5-1 to TRBJ2-3, with D uncertain. This CDR3 region has 14 residues. Germline lookup yields CDR1 SGHRS and CDR2 YFSETQ. Trimming pared 2 bases from V and 4 bases from J, leaving 11 bases between. The CDR3 nucleotides read TGCGCCAGCAGCTTCGGCGGCACCCCAGATACGCAGTATTTT. Translation: CASSFGGTPDTQYF.

This clonotype appeared a few times. The chain carries TRBV6-5 and TRBJ2-1; D not certain. V shed 0 bases and J shed 0 bases, with 15 bases lying between them. The CDR3 has 18 amino acids. CDR1 is MNHEY and CDR2 is SVGAGI in the germline V gene. CDR3 in amino acids: CASSYSKQKGRSYNEQFF. The CDR3 nucleotides read TGTGCCAGCAGTTACTCGAAGCAGAAAGGTCGCTCCTACAATGAGCAGTTCTTC.

This clonotype came up a few times. The rearrangement links TRBV4-1 to TRBJ2-1; D is unresolved. The CDR3 runs to 16 residues. The germline V and J ends were trimmed by 1 base and 7 bases, with 17 bases remaining between them. Germline V gives CDR1 MGHRA, CDR2 YSYEKL. CDR3 sequence: CASSQGAELAVNEQFF. CDR3 coding DNA: TGCGCCAGCAGCCAAGGAGCCGAACTGGCAGTAAATGAGCAGTTCTTC.

This clonotype was detected only a few times. This chain uses TRBV12-3 or TRBV12-4 with TRBJ2-6; no clear D. The CDR3 contains 16 residues. The ends were cut back, 4 bases at V and 3 bases at J, with 13 bases in the middle. The CDR3: CASSSPRSYGANVLTF. The CDR3 DNA follows: TGTGCCAGCAGTTCCCCCCGGTCATATGGGGCCAACGTCCTGACTTTC.

This clonotype was detected only a few times. The rearrangement uses TRBV11-2 and TRBJ2-2; 12 bases align to TRBD2. The junction had 2 bases not matched to a gene; V was cut back by 5 bases and J by 1 base. The CDR3 sequence is 16 residues long. Looked up from germline, CDR1 is SGHAT and CDR2 is FQNNGV. The CDR3 sequence: CASSPLAGGNTGELFF. The CDR3 DNA reads as TGTGCCAGCAGCCCACTAGCGGGGGGGAACACCGGGGAGCTGTTTTTT.

The genes are TRBV6-1 and TRBJ2-2; 8 bases map to TRBD1. Germline-derived CDR1 and CDR2 are MNHNS and SASEGT. Germline trimming cut 6 bases from V and 0 bases from J; bases unmatched to any gene: 3. There are 15 residues in the CDR3. CDR3 coding DNA: TGTGCCAGCAGCTCGGACAGGGCGAACACCGGGGAGCTGTTTTTT. It codes for CASSSDRANTGELFF.